This is a list of T cell receptor beta chains from one sample in a study of siplizumab effects on memory and regulatory T cells. Method: immunoSEQ multiplex PCR; TCRdb's copy keeps in-frame clones and lacks some. The repertoire holds just over 60,000 clones, with 79% as singletons. The source material was memory CD4+ T cells sorted from blood. These receptors all come from a human donor in good health. Both conserved end residues are part of each CDR3. Fields, in order: clone size, D gene, J gene, V gene, CDR3 DNA, CDR3 protein. A D gene is named only where the DNA matches it firmly. Part of the rows lack a size; the others show once, few, many or a class for expanded clones.

clone_size: NA
d_call: NA
j_call: TRBJ2-2
v_call: TRBV30
cdr3_nt: TGTGCCTGGAGTGTATTCGGGGAGCTGTTTTTT
cdr3_aa: CAWSVFGELFF

clone_size: NA
d_call: TRBD1
j_call: TRBJ2-1
v_call: TRBV4-3
cdr3_nt: TGCGCCAGCAGCCAAGATGGGACAGGGAGTTGGAATGAGCAGTTCTTC
cdr3_aa: CASSQDGTGSWNEQFF

clone_size: NA
d_call: NA
j_call: TRBJ2-1
v_call: TRBV6-5
cdr3_nt: TGTGCCAGCAGCCCTCCTCAGACCAATGAGCAGTTCTTC
cdr3_aa: CASSPPQTNEQFF

clone_size: NA
d_call: NA
j_call: TRBJ2-7
v_call: TRBV4-2
cdr3_nt: TGTGCCAGCAGCCAAGGGTCGTTGGACCTCGAGCAGTACTTC
cdr3_aa: CASSQGSLDLEQYF

clone_size: NA
d_call: NA
j_call: TRBJ2-3
v_call: TRBV10-3
cdr3_nt: TGTGCCATCAGTAGCACTCTCAGCGGAACTAGCACAGATACGCAGTATTTT
cdr3_aa: CAISSTLSGTSTDTQYF

clone_size: NA
d_call: TRBD1
j_call: TRBJ2-5
v_call: TRBV29-1
cdr3_nt: TGCAGCGTCCCCTCCGGGACAGCACAAGAGACCCAGTACTTC
cdr3_aa: CSVPSGTAQETQYF

clone_size: NA
d_call: NA
j_call: TRBJ2-3
v_call: TRBV5-6
cdr3_nt: TGTGCCAGCAGTCCCTCGGCTACAGATACGCAGTATTTT
cdr3_aa: CASSPSATDTQYF

clone_size: NA
d_call: TRBD1
j_call: TRBJ2-4
v_call: TRBV19
cdr3_nt: TGTGCCAGTAGTAAGGCCCACAGGGGGCCTTTAAGGTACTTC
cdr3_aa: CASSKAHRGPLRYF

clone_size: NA
d_call: NA
j_call: TRBJ2-7
v_call: TRBV7-6
cdr3_nt: TGTGCCAGCAGCTTAGTGGAGGGGTTCTCCTACGAGCAGTACTTC
cdr3_aa: CASSLVEGFSYEQYF

clone_size: once
d_call: TRBD1
j_call: TRBJ2-7
v_call: TRBV4-3
cdr3_nt: TGCGCCAGCAGCCCGTCCGGACAGGGGATTAACGAGCAGTACTTC
cdr3_aa: CASSPSGQGINEQYF

clone_size: NA
d_call: TRBD2
j_call: TRBJ2-1
v_call: TRBV19
cdr3_nt: TGTGCCAGCAGAACCGCCGGTAAGACTAGCGGGGCATACAATGAGCAGTTCTTC
cdr3_aa: CASRTAGKTSGAYNEQFF

clone_size: once
d_call: NA
j_call: TRBJ1-5
v_call: TRBV28
cdr3_nt: TGTGCCAGCAGTTCTTCCGGGAATCAGCCCCAGCATTTT
cdr3_aa: CASSSSGNQPQHF

clone_size: NA
d_call: NA
j_call: TRBJ1-1
v_call: TRBV7-3
cdr3_nt: TGTGCCAGCAGCTTGGGACACACGAACACTGAAGCTTTCTTT
cdr3_aa: CASSLGHTNTEAFF

clone_size: NA
d_call: NA
j_call: TRBJ2-5
v_call: TRBV19
cdr3_nt: TGTGCCAGTAGTATAGCTGCGGGGGCGGAGACCCAGTACTTC
cdr3_aa: CASSIAAGAETQYF

clone_size: NA
d_call: TRBD1
j_call: TRBJ2-7
v_call: TRBV5-4
cdr3_nt: TGTGCCAGCAGCGAGCGCCGGGACAGGGGGCTCTACGAGCAGTACTTC
cdr3_aa: CASSERRDRGLYEQYF

clone_size: NA
d_call: NA
j_call: TRBJ1-2
v_call: TRBV5-1
cdr3_nt: TGCGCCAGCAGCTCCATGGGGGGAGTAGAACAGACCTTC
cdr3_aa: CASSSMGGVEQTF

clone_size: NA
d_call: TRBD2
j_call: TRBJ2-5
v_call: TRBV5-1
cdr3_nt: TGCGCCAGCAGCTCGGGGGCCGGGACTAGCTGGGAGACCCAGTACTTC
cdr3_aa: CASSSGAGTSWETQYF

clone_size: NA
d_call: TRBD1
j_call: TRBJ1-2
v_call: TRBV5-1
cdr3_nt: TGCGCCAGCAGGTCGACAGGGTCCAATCATGGCTACACCTTC
cdr3_aa: CASRSTGSNHGYTF

clone_size: NA
d_call: NA
j_call: TRBJ1-3
v_call: TRBV18
cdr3_nt: TGTGCCAGCTCACCCCCCATGGGACCATCTGGAAACACCATATATTTT
cdr3_aa: CASSPPMGPSGNTIYF

clone_size: few
d_call: TRBD2
j_call: TRBJ2-7
v_call: TRBV10-3
cdr3_nt: TGTGCCATTAGCGGGGGCTGGGAAAACGAGCAGTACTTC
cdr3_aa: CAISGGWENEQYF

clone_size: NA
d_call: TRBD2
j_call: TRBJ2-3
v_call: TRBV4-3
cdr3_nt: TGCGCCAGCAGCCAGCGGAGTCTAGCGGGGGGGCTGTCTGCGCAGTATTTT
cdr3_aa: CASSQRSLAGGLSAQYF

clone_size: once
d_call: TRBD2
j_call: TRBJ2-2
v_call: TRBV30
cdr3_nt: TGTGCCTGTCCTCGGGGGGGCCGCACCGGGGAGCTGTTTTTT
cdr3_aa: CACPRGGRTGELFF

clone_size: NA
d_call: TRBD2
j_call: TRBJ2-2
v_call: TRBV19
cdr3_nt: TGTGCCAGTAGGGGCGGGGGCACCGGGGAGCTGTTTTTT
cdr3_aa: CASRGGGTGELFF

clone_size: NA
d_call: NA
j_call: TRBJ1-1
v_call: TRBV10-2
cdr3_nt: TGCGCCAGCAGTGAGGCGAGGCACGCGAACACTGAAGCTTTCTTT
cdr3_aa: CASSEARHANTEAFF

clone_size: NA
d_call: NA
j_call: TRBJ2-5
v_call: TRBV9
cdr3_nt: TGTGCCAGCAGCCCCGGGACCATGGGCCAAGAGACCCAGTACTTC
cdr3_aa: CASSPGTMGQETQYF

clone_size: few
d_call: NA
j_call: TRBJ1-2
v_call: TRBV4-3
cdr3_nt: TGCGCCAGCAGCCAAGAGAGGGCCAGCAGCTACACCTTC
cdr3_aa: CASSQERASSYTF

clone_size: NA
d_call: NA
j_call: TRBJ1-2
v_call: TRBV4-2
cdr3_nt: TGTGCCAGCAGCCAAGATACACAGGGTCTCCATGGCTACACCTTC
cdr3_aa: CASSQDTQGLHGYTF

clone_size: few
d_call: NA
j_call: TRBJ1-1
v_call: TRBV25-1
cdr3_nt: TGTGCCAGCAAAGGGAACACTGAAGCTTTCTTT
cdr3_aa: CASKGNTEAFF

clone_size: NA
d_call: NA
j_call: TRBJ1-6
v_call: TRBV2
cdr3_nt: TGTGCCAGCAGCGTAGGACAAGTTAATTCACCCCTCCACTTT
cdr3_aa: CASSVGQVNSPLHF

clone_size: NA
d_call: NA
j_call: TRBJ1-1
v_call: TRBV7-2
cdr3_nt: TGTGCCAGCAGCTTAGAGTACACGAACACTGAAGCTTTCTTT
cdr3_aa: CASSLEYTNTEAFF

clone_size: NA
d_call: TRBD2
j_call: TRBJ2-1
v_call: TRBV10-3
cdr3_nt: TGTGCCATCAGTATCGGGACTACCAATGAGCAGTTCTTC
cdr3_aa: CAISIGTTNEQFF

clone_size: many
d_call: TRBD2
j_call: TRBJ2-7
v_call: TRBV5-4
cdr3_nt: TGTGCCAGCAGCTCCGGACTAGCGGGGGTGGCCTACGAGCAGTACTTC
cdr3_aa: CASSSGLAGVAYEQYF

clone_size: NA
d_call: NA
j_call: TRBJ2-1
v_call: TRBV6-6
cdr3_nt: TGTGCCAGCAGTTACTCGGGCCCAGCGGGCAATGAGCAGTTCTTC
cdr3_aa: CASSYSGPAGNEQFF

clone_size: NA
d_call: NA
j_call: TRBJ2-7
v_call: TRBV6-5
cdr3_nt: TGTGCCAGCAGTTACTCGGCGGGAAAAAGGGCCTACGAGCAGTACTTC
cdr3_aa: CASSYSAGKRAYEQYF

clone_size: few
d_call: NA
j_call: TRBJ1-1
v_call: TRBV29-1
cdr3_nt: TGCAGCGCAGGTGGATCTATGAACACTGAAGCTTTCTTT
cdr3_aa: CSAGGSMNTEAFF

clone_size: NA
d_call: TRBD1
j_call: TRBJ2-3
v_call: TRBV6-1
cdr3_nt: TGTGCCAGCAGCCGGGACAGGGCTTCAGATACGCAGTATTTT
cdr3_aa: CASSRDRASDTQYF

clone_size: NA
d_call: NA
j_call: TRBJ2-1
v_call: TRBV6-1
cdr3_nt: TGTGCCAGCGTGGCAGCCGTTCTTTACAATGAGCAGTTCTTC
cdr3_aa: CASVAAVLYNEQFF

clone_size: NA
d_call: NA
j_call: TRBJ1-1
v_call: TRBV2
cdr3_nt: TGTGCCAGCAGGGAAAACAGCCCCCAAGGCACTGAAGCTTTCTTT
cdr3_aa: CASRENSPQGTEAFF

clone_size: NA
d_call: TRBD2
j_call: TRBJ2-2
v_call: TRBV11-2
cdr3_nt: TGTGCCAGCAGCTTTAGCGGGGGGGCCGTCGACGGGGAGCTGTTTTTT
cdr3_aa: CASSFSGGAVDGELFF

clone_size: NA
d_call: NA
j_call: TRBJ2-7
v_call: TRBV5-6
cdr3_nt: TGTGCCAGCAACCCCCGGGTTCAGGCGAGGTACGAGCAGTACTTC
cdr3_aa: CASNPRVQARYEQYF

clone_size: NA
d_call: NA
j_call: TRBJ1-1
v_call: TRBV10-3
cdr3_nt: TGTGCCATCCGAACGACCGCTGGGACTGAAGCTTTCTTT
cdr3_aa: CAIRTTAGTEAFF

clone_size: once
d_call: TRBD1
j_call: TRBJ1-1
v_call: TRBV7-2
cdr3_nt: TGTGCCAGCAGTTTACAGGGGGCGCAGGGCACTGAAGCTTTCTTT
cdr3_aa: CASSLQGAQGTEAFF

clone_size: NA
d_call: TRBD2
j_call: TRBJ2-5
v_call: TRBV5-6
cdr3_nt: TGTGCCAGCAGCTTGGTAGGGCTAGCGGGGGGGCAGGAGACCCAGTACTTC
cdr3_aa: CASSLVGLAGGQETQYF

clone_size: few
d_call: NA
j_call: TRBJ2-7
v_call: TRBV2
cdr3_nt: TGTGCCAGCCTCAGCGGGGCAGGACAGCAGGGCCACCCCACCTACGAGCAGTACTTC
cdr3_aa: CASLSGAGQQGHPTYEQYF

clone_size: NA
d_call: NA
j_call: TRBJ2-1
v_call: TRBV29-1
cdr3_nt: TGCAGCGTCGGGACTCCAACTAGGTTCTTC
cdr3_aa: CSVGTPTRFF

clone_size: NA
d_call: NA
j_call: TRBJ1-3
v_call: TRBV7-2
cdr3_nt: TGTGCCAGCAGCGTCGGACAGATCTCTGGAAACACCATATATTTT
cdr3_aa: CASSVGQISGNTIYF

clone_size: NA
d_call: TRBD2
j_call: TRBJ2-1
v_call: TRBV5-1
cdr3_nt: TGCGCCAGCAGCTTGAGGACGGCGGGGGATGAGCAGTTCTTC
cdr3_aa: CASSLRTAGDEQFF

clone_size: NA
d_call: TRBD2
j_call: TRBJ2-1
v_call: TRBV18
cdr3_nt: TGTGCCAGCTCACCACCGACGGGCGGGGGAAACAATGAGCAGTTCTTC
cdr3_aa: CASSPPTGGGNNEQFF

clone_size: NA
d_call: NA
j_call: TRBJ1-1
v_call: TRBV14
cdr3_nt: TGTGCCAGCAGCCAAGTTCCGAATGAAGCTTTCTTT
cdr3_aa: CASSQVPNEAFF

clone_size: few
d_call: NA
j_call: TRBJ1-1
v_call: TRBV10-3
cdr3_nt: TGTGCCATCAGTGGACAGAACACTGAAGCTTTCTTT
cdr3_aa: CAISGQNTEAFF

clone_size: NA
d_call: NA
j_call: TRBJ2-3
v_call: TRBV7-2
cdr3_nt: TGTGCCAGCAGCGGAGGGACTTCTACCCCTCTCACAGATACGCAGTATTTT
cdr3_aa: CASSGGTSTPLTDTQYF

clone_size: NA
d_call: NA
j_call: TRBJ1-2
v_call: TRBV5-1
cdr3_nt: TGCGCCAGCAGCTTGGGTACACACAACGACTATGGCTACACCTTC
cdr3_aa: CASSLGTHNDYGYTF

clone_size: NA
d_call: TRBD1
j_call: TRBJ2-1
v_call: TRBV5-1
cdr3_nt: TGCGCCAGCAGTACCACAGGGGTGTGGAGCTCCTACAATGAGCAGTTCTTC
cdr3_aa: CASSTTGVWSSYNEQFF